This T cell receptor beta chain was captured by sequencing in a study of molecular identifiers for immune sequencing clone quantification. TCRdb recomputed calls from the PCR reads with MiXCR, one row per CDR3 protein. The profile shows over 60,000 distinct CDR3 sequences, 15% to 20% of them singletons. Regarding this clonotype: Its antigen is unknown.

Study findings and constraints: Barcode collisions between identical TCR molecules could shrink estimates of highly expanded clone sizes.

Trimming took off 2 bases at V and 1 base at J, with 9 bases between the two ends. The germline V gene encodes CDR1 GTSNPN and CDR2 SVGIG (reference sequence). This CDR3 contains 13 residues. Source material: naive CD8+ T cells from blood, with Jurkat cell RNA spiked in. Subset specified: FACS-sorted CD8+CD4-CCR7+CD45RA+ naive T cells. This clonotype originated in a human donor in good health. Some libraries in this study had Jurkat cell RNA spiked in. The J gene is TRBJ2-7, the V gene TRBV30; D is perhaps TRBD1 (6 bases). The CDR3 protein is CAWSRGHSYEQYF. In DNA form, the CDR3 reads TGTGCCTGGAGTAGGGGACATTCCTACGAGCAGTACTTC.